Described below is a single TCR beta chain sequence and its context. What it recognizes is unknown. The data stem from a study of neoadjuvant nivolumab and ipilimumab in lung cancer. The CDR3 length is 13 residues. Clones were read by immunoSEQ multiplex PCR, and TCRdb kept only the in-frame ones, dropping some. This table has around 17,000 clones, approximately 79% appearing once. Whole-study results and caveats: Only two of four nivolumab-treated tumors gained richness and clonality by surgery. Compared with tumor-adjacent uninvolved lung, resected tumors showed greater richness and clonality. Higher pretherapy blood TCR richness went with higher resected-tumor richness.

The chain links TRBV12-2 to TRBJ2-7. TRBV12-2 is annotated as a pseudogene. The TCR originated in an adult with non-small cell lung cancer. This specimen consisted of tumor tissue, obtained after neoadjuvant nivolumab, alone or with ipilimumab, at or shortly before surgery. Here the CDR3 reads CASRLGRAHEQYF. The CDR3 DNA reads as TGTGCAAGTCGCTTAGGTAGGGCCCACGAGCAGTACTTC.